This T cell receptor beta chain was sequenced in a study of tumor-infiltrating lymphocytes in oesophageal squamous cell carcinoma. The CDR3 has 16 amino acids. With 4 bases removed from V and 6 bases from J, the gap between germline ends came to 22 bases. The germline V gene has CDR1 SGHTA and CDR2 FQGTGA. TCRdb re-called the PCR reads through MiXCR, storing one row per CDR3 protein. Of roughly 20,000 distinct CDR3 sequences listed, about two fifths are singletons. The sample comprised normal esophageal tissue next to the tumor. This clonotype was sampled from a male donor with esophageal squamous cell carcinoma. The chain employs TRBV7-3 and TRBJ2-7, with D maybe TRBD2 (6 bases). CDR3 DNA: TGTGCCAGCAGCTCGTCTGAGATCGGGAGCCCGGCCGAGCAGTACTTC. This gives the protein CASSSSEIGSPAEQYF.